The 30 T cell receptor beta chains presented below share a single source sample, sequenced in a study of metastatic and nonmetastatic thyroid tumors. TCRdb recomputed clones from the PCR reads via MiXCR. Among tens of thousands of clones listed, around 20% were seen once. Each patient came to thyroid surgery without any prior treatment (of any kind). Sequencing was carried out using blood. All receptors derive from a female donor with papillary thyroid cancer or a benign thyroid nodule (not recorded which). Some clones in this sample may be carry-over from other donors' samples.

At least ten counts were recorded for this clone. The chain combines TRBV6-2 or TRBV6-3 with TRBJ2-1; 7 bases are shared with TRBD2. The CDR3 is 18 amino acids. Losses at the gene ends were 3 bases for V and 0 bases for J; bases not matched to a gene: 11. Per germline, CDR1 MNHEY and CDR2 SVGEGT. The CDR3 sequence: CASSYSETSSSSYNEQFF. CDR3 coding DNA: TGTGCCAGCAGTTATTCCGAGACTAGCAGTAGCTCCTACAATGAGCAGTTCTTC.

The genes are TRBV5-4 and TRBJ1-4; a possible D gene is TRBD1 (5 bases). V dropped 4 bases and J dropped 6 bases, with 16 bases sitting between them. Germline loops: CDR1 SGHNT, CDR2 YYREEE (reference sequence). The CDR3 has 15 residues. The CDR3 region has the DNA TGTGCCAGCAGCATCGGACAAGCCAAATATGAAAAACTGTTTTTT. Amino acids: CASSIGQAKYEKLFF.

This clone came up many times. This chain connects TRBV7-2 to TRBJ2-7; D gene unclear. CDR3 length equals 13 residues. Germline CDR1 is SGHTA and CDR2 is FQGNSA. Trimming pared 3 bases from V and 0 bases from J, leaving 6 bases between. CDR3 in amino acids: CASSFSSSYEQYF. CDR3 sequence (DNA): TGTGCCAGCAGCTTCTCTAGCTCCTACGAGCAGTACTTC.

The V and J genes are TRBV5-4 and TRBJ1-3; 7 positions match TRBD1. CDR1 SGHNT and CDR2 YYREEE come from the germline V gene (reference sequence). Losses at the gene ends were 2 bases for V and 8 bases for J; bases not matched to a gene: 4. The CDR3 is made up of 13 amino acids. CDR3 loop: CASSFTGVDTIYF. The CDR3, as DNA: TGTGCCAGCAGCTTTACAGGGGTTGACACCATATATTTT.

This clone was detected ten times or more. This chain joins TRBV24-1 and TRBJ2-2, with unresolved D. The V and J ends lost 4 bases and 7 bases respectively, with 15 bases between them. This CDR3 has 15 amino acids. From germline, CDR1 is KGHDR and CDR2 SFDVKD. The CDR3 DNA reads as TGTGCCACCAGTGACAACCGGGTCTCGAACGGGGAGCTGTTTTTT. Translating gives CATSDNRVSNGELFF.

Comments on this clone: Possible read error: a much larger clone is one base away. The gene calls are TRBV5-4 and TRBJ1-1; 7 bases line up with TRBD1. This CDR3 comprises 14 residues. Losses at the gene ends were 9 bases for V and 4 bases for J; bases not matched to a gene: 12. Germline CDR1 SGHNT, CDR2 YYREEE (reference sequence). DNA of the CDR3: TGTGCCAACAGAAAGGACAGGTGGGGCACTGAAGCTTTCTTT. This translates into CANRKDRWGTEAFF. The variable domain in full, completed from reference TRBV5-4 and TRBJ1-1, reads ETGVTQSPTHLIKTRGQQVTLRCSSQSGHNTVSWYQQALGQGPQFIFQYYREEENGRGNFPPRFSGLQFPNYSSELNVNALELDDSALYLCANRKDRWGTEAFFGQGTRLTVV.

This clone turned up a few times. The V and J genes are TRBV27 and TRBJ2-7; D is ambiguous. The CDR3 covers 15 residues. Trimming stripped 6 bases from V and 2 bases from J, with 17 bases between. Per the germline V gene, CDR1 is MNHEY and CDR2 is SMNVEV (reference sequence). The chain's CDR3 is CASSPVTWTPYEQYF. The CDR3 nucleotides read TGTGCCAGCAGCCCCGTGACATGGACCCCCTACGAGCAGTACTTC.

This clone was seen many times. Other DNA variants within this sample encode the same CDR3. V is TRBV2 and J is TRBJ2-1; no reliable D call. CDR3 length equals 11 residues. Looked up from germline, CDR1 is SNHLY and CDR2 is FYNNEI. Trimming stripped 4 bases from V and 8 bases from J, with 6 bases between. This CDR3 reads CASSGRYEQFF. As DNA, the CDR3 is TGTGCCAGCAGTGGGCGGTATGAGCAGTTCTTC.

This clone was observed many times. The chain couples TRBV5-5 to TRBJ2-7; 7 bases line up with TRBD2. Germline V gives CDR1 SGHKS, CDR2 YYEKEE (reference sequence). The length of the CDR3 is 14 residues. After removal of 5 bases from V and 1 base from J, the junction contained 6 bases not matched to a gene. The CDR3: CASSMGLLSYEQYF. In DNA form, the CDR3 reads TGTGCCAGCAGTATGGGACTACTTTCCTACGAGCAGTACTTC. Full variable domain (remainder filled in from reference TRBV5-5 and TRBJ2-7): DAGVTQSPTHLIKTRGQQVTLRCSPISGHKSVSWYQQVLGQGPQFIFQYYEKEERGRGNFPDRFSARQFPNYSSELNVNALLLGDSALYLCASSMGLLSYEQYFGPGTRLTVT.

The sample holds many counts of this clone. V is TRBV20-1 and J is TRBJ2-3, with D perhaps TRBD2 (5 bases). There are 13 residues in the CDR3. Germline CDR1 and CDR2: DFQATT and SNEGSKA (reference sequence). The CDR3 loop reads CRGTIGETDTQYF. The CDR3 DNA is TGCAGGGGAACTATTGGGGAGACAGATACGCAGTATTTT.

This clone was counted ten times or more. This rearrangement joins TRBV20-1 to TRBJ2-2; 10 nucleotides agree with TRBD2. Per germline, CDR1 DFQATT and CDR2 SNEGSKA (reference sequence). This CDR3 has 14 residues. V trimming: 5 bases; J trimming: 1 base; junction bases outside the gene matches: 1. The DNA of the CDR3 is TGCAGTGCTCGGACTAGCGGGAACACCGGGGAGCTGTTTTTT. This encodes CSARTSGNTGELFF.

This chain links TRBV9 with TRBJ1-2; a weak D match, TRBD1 (5 bases). The germline CDR1 and CDR2 sequences are SGDLS and YYNGEE. Deletions cut 3 bases from V and 2 bases from J, with 17 bases between. There are 16 residues in the CDR3. CDR3 in DNA: TGTGCCAGCAGCGCGGACATCACCCCAACGAACTATGGCTACACCTTC. Translated, it gives CASSADITPTNYGYTF.

This clone showed up just a few times. The chain links TRBV2 to TRBJ2-7; D gene uncertain. V was pared by 3 bases and J by 0 bases, with 12 bases between. The CDR3 totals 15 residues. Per the germline V gene, CDR1 is SNHLY and CDR2 is FYNNEI. CDR3 protein: CASSDPTASSYEQYF. In DNA form, the CDR3 reads TGTGCCAGCAGTGACCCAACAGCCTCCTCCTACGAGCAGTACTTC.

This clone was seen a few times. The J gene is TRBJ2-7, the V gene TRBV7-2; D may be TRBD1 or TRBD2 (5 bases each). Trimming shortened V by 2 bases and J by 5 bases, and 13 bases separated the two germline ends. Per germline, CDR1 SGHTA and CDR2 FQGNSA. The CDR3 contains 14 residues. The CDR3 is CASSLLRDGDEQYF. CDR3 nucleotide sequence: TGTGCCAGCAGCTTACTCAGGGACGGTGACGAGCAGTACTTC.

At least ten counts were recorded for this clone. The gene calls are TRBV11-3 and TRBJ1-1; a weak D match, TRBD1 (5 bases). The CDR3 is made up of 16 amino acids. Trimming removed 0 bases from V and 2 bases from J, with 13 bases in between. CDR1 SGHNT and CDR2 YENEEA come from the germline V gene. The CDR3 region is CASSLDLGQGNTEAFF. As DNA, the CDR3 is TGTGCCAGCAGCTTAGATCTAGGGCAGGGTAACACTGAAGCTTTCTTT.

In this sample, this clone turned up many times. The genes are TRBV12-3 or TRBV12-4 and TRBJ2-5, with D unclear. The ends were cut back, 3 bases at V and 0 bases at J, with 5 bases in the middle. The CDR3 covers 13 residues. The CDR3 nucleotides read TGTGCCAGCAGTTTCAGACACCAAGAGACCCAGTACTTC. Translation: CASSFRHQETQYF.

Only a few counts were recorded for this clone. An end of the junction differs from the germline gene, which may be a read error. This chain joins TRBV12-3 or TRBV12-4 and TRBJ1-2; D is undetermined. The CDR3 contains 14 residues. The CDR3 is CASSFSDMNYDYTF. The CDR3 coding sequence is TGTGCCAGCAGTTTCTCTGACATGAACTATGACTACACCTTC.

V usage is TRBV5-1 and J usage is TRBJ1-2; D unclear. This CDR3 is 12 amino acids long. The germline V and J ends were trimmed by 0 bases and 4 bases, with 4 bases remaining between them. The germline gives CDR1 SGHRS, CDR2 YFSETQ. CDR3 residues: CASSLDGYGYTF. Written as DNA, the CDR3 is TGCGCCAGCAGCTTGGACGGCTATGGCTACACCTTC.

For this clone: A read error may be the cause here, since a much bigger clone is one base away. This rearrangement joins TRBV7-8 to TRBJ1-2; 10 nucleotides match TRBD1. CDR1 and CDR2 (germline): SGHVS, FQNEAQ. CDR3 length: 13 amino acids. CDR3 protein: CTSSLGTGDGYTF. The CDR3 nucleotides read TGTACCAGCAGCCTAGGGACAGGGGATGGCTACACCTTC.

This clone was observed a handful of times. The chain employs TRBV19 and TRBJ1-5, with 7 bases aligning to TRBD1. This CDR3 comprises 15 residues. V was pared by 1 base and J by 11 bases, with 11 bases of the junction left unmatched. Germline V gene data show CDR1 as LNHDA and CDR2 as SQIVND (reference sequence). CDR3 in amino acids: CASSIVRGASHSQHF. CDR3 sequence (DNA): TGTGCCAGTAGTATAGTCAGGGGGGCCAGTCATTCCCAGCATTTT.

This clone appeared a few times. The chain couples TRBV6-1 to TRBJ2-1; weak D call: TRBD2 (6 bases). From germline, CDR1 is MNHNS and CDR2 SASEGT. CDR3 length: 15 residues. V was clipped by 1 base and J by 10 bases, with 17 bases between them. The CDR3 is CASSEVQGGQDEQFF. The CDR3 nucleotides are TGTGCCAGCAGTGAAGTCCAGGGAGGTCAGGACGAGCAGTTCTTC.

A single count supports this clone. This CDR3 fails to terminate in the conserved phenylalanine or tryptophan, so it likely reflects a read error. This chain connects TRBV30 to TRBJ1-2; D is undetermined. Germline V gene lookup returns CDR1 GTSNPN and CDR2 SVGIG (reference sequence). The V end was cut by 5 bases, the J end by 8 bases, with 18 bases between. This CDR3 spans 13 amino acids. The DNA of the CDR3 is TGTGCCTGGGAAGATGACGGCGGTTTAGGCTACACCGTC. Its protein product is CAWEDDGGLGYTV.

With regard to this clone: This CDR3 is missing its conserved last phenylalanine or tryptophan, likely due to a read error. This chain links TRBV5-1 with TRBJ1-2, with 7 bases fitting TRBD1. This CDR3 comprises 14 residues. Germline loops: CDR1 SGHRS, CDR2 YFSETQ. The V segment lost 2 bases and the J segment 3 bases; nucleotides outside the gene matches: 4. The CDR3 DNA reads TGCGCCAGCAGCTTAGGGGGCGGTGACTATGGCTACACCATA. This encodes CASSLGGGDYGYTI.

The rearrangement uses TRBV20-1 and TRBJ2-7; a possible D gene is TRBD1 (7 bases). The CDR3 runs to 18 residues. From germline, CDR1 is DFQATT and CDR2 SNEGSKA (reference sequence). The V and J ends lost 2 bases and 4 bases respectively, with 27 bases between them. The CDR3 coding sequence is TGCAGTGCTAGACTGGGGGGCACACAGGGGACGAGTCCTTACGAGCAGTACTTC. Its protein product is CSARLGGTQGTSPYEQYF.

At least ten counts were recorded for this clone. V usage is TRBV19 and J usage is TRBJ2-5; 8 bases map to TRBD1. This CDR3 is 13 amino acids long. CDR1 is LNHDA and CDR2 is SQIVND in the germline V gene (reference sequence). The ends lost 3 bases at V and 5 bases at J; junction bases unmatched: 2. CDR3 residues: CASSMDRVETQYF. CDR3 nucleotides: TGTGCCAGTAGTATGGACAGGGTGGAGACCCAGTACTTC.

The table lists this clone with many counts. The chain has TRBV7-2 and TRBJ1-5; 10 bases fit TRBD1. CDR3 length: 16 residues. V dropped 0 bases and J dropped 5; count of bases not matched to a gene: 4. CDR1 and CDR2 (germline): SGHTA, FQGNSA. The CDR3 reads CASSLASGTGDQPQHF. In DNA form, the CDR3 reads TGTGCCAGCAGCTTAGCCTCCGGGACAGGGGATCAGCCCCAGCATTTT.

This clone occurred many times. Possible read error: a much larger clone is one base away. The chain combines TRBV19 with TRBJ2-5; D is ambiguous. Trimming took off 5 bases at V and 7 bases at J, with 17 bases between the two ends. The germline gives CDR1 LNHDA, CDR2 SQIVND (reference sequence). This CDR3 has 14 residues. The CDR3 spells CASSAWDLKGTQYF. CDR3 bases: TGTGCCAGTAGTGCCTGGGATCTGAAAGGGACCCAGTACTTC.

This clone was counted a few times. V gene TRBV16 combines with J gene TRBJ1-2; no firm D call. The CDR3 sequence is 13 residues long. Germline V CDR1 and CDR2: KGHSY, FQNENV. Trimming stripped 5 bases from V and 4 bases from J, with 11 bases between. In DNA form, the CDR3 reads TGTGCCAGCAGCGAGAGATCTGGCTATGGCTACACCTTC. Amino acid sequence: CASSERSGYGYTF.

There are a few counts of this clone. A much more abundant neighbour one base away suggests this may be a read error. The V call is TRBV29-1, the J call TRBJ2-1, with D unresolved. Looked up from germline, CDR1 is SQVTM and CDR2 is ANQGSEA. The CDR3 has 12 amino acids. This CDR3 reads CSAAPGPNEQSF. The CDR3 region has the DNA TGCAGCGCCGCCCCCGGTCCTAATGAGCAGTCCTTC.

Only a few counts were recorded for this clone. This sequence joins TRBV7-2 and TRBJ2-3; TRBD2 aligns across 9 bases. Trimming cost V 5 bases and J 5 bases; bases outside gene matches: 8. This CDR3 is built from 15 residues. Germline-derived CDR1 and CDR2 are SGHTA and FQGNSA. In DNA, the CDR3 is TGTGCCAGCAGCGCCGCTAGCGGGGATAGAGATACGCAGTATTTT. It translates to CASSAASGDRDTQYF.